The clone carrying this T cell receptor (beta chain) has only one observation. Its antigen remains unknown. The sample is drawn from a study of cytotoxic CD8 clonotypes in ibrutinib-treated CLL. Findings of the study overall: Treatment left the uncommon public clonotypes either contracted or stable in frequency.

Clones were read by immunoSEQ multiplex PCR, and TCRdb kept only the in-frame ones, dropping some. This table holds 30,000 to 35,000 clones, 69% found once. As input for TCR beta libraries, roughly 2 micrograms of genomic DNA came from cryopreserved PBMCs. The germline CDR1 and CDR2 sequences are SGDLS and YYNGEE. V gave up 0 bases and J gave up 6 bases, with 15 bases separating them. The CDR3 covers 15 residues. The sequences come from PBMCs, collected before ibrutinib treatment. The genes are TRBV9 and TRBJ1-2, with D maybe TRBD1 (5 bases). This clonotype was obtained from a human donor with chronic lymphocytic leukemia. The CDR3 here is CASSVAAGWADGYTF. CDR3 coding DNA: TGTGCCAGCAGCGTAGCTGCAGGGTGGGCGGATGGCTACACCTTC.